A selection of T cell receptor beta chains follows, all from one sample in a study of blood T cells in healthy people across ages. In TCRdb, the 5' RACE reads were re-called with MiXCR into one record per CDR3 protein. Seen here are 780,000 or so distinct CDR3 sequences, 56% observed once, and the top ten hold about 26%. Sequenced: blood. The receptors were gathered from a man aged 35 to 55 in good health. Each CDR3 is given with its conserved first and last residue. D genes are given only for firm matches. Clone size is given for some rows only: seen once, a few or many times, or a class if the clone is expanded.

>few|NA|TRBJ2-4|TRBV6-2/TRBV6-3
CASSYRQPSRGPTGENIQYF
TGTGCCAGCAGTTATCGTCAGCCGTCGCGCGGCCCAACGGGGGAAAACATTCAGTACTTC
>NA|NA|TRBJ2-7|TRBV10-3
CAISGQQDEQYF
TGTGCCATCAGCGGACAGCAGGACGAGCAGTACTTC
>once|TRBD2|TRBJ2-5|TRBV9
CASSVDPSGGLQETQYF
TGTGCCAGCAGCGTAGATCCCAGCGGGGGGCTCCAAGAGACCCAGTACTTC
>NA|TRBD2|TRBJ2-7|TRBV6-6
CASRPSGSSYEQYF
TGTGCCAGCAGGCCTAGCGGGAGCTCCTACGAGCAGTACTTC
>NA|NA|TRBJ1-6|TRBV7-2
CASSLARERSPLHF
TGTGCCAGCAGCTTAGCTAGAGAAAGGTCACCCCTCCACTTT
>NA|TRBD2|TRBJ2-1|TRBV5-1
CASSESRPGLVNEQFF
TGCGCCAGCAGCGAATCACGACCGGGACTAGTGAATGAGCAGTTCTTC
>few|TRBD1|TRBJ1-2|TRBV27
CASTEFAGGRGYTF
TGTGCCAGCACCGAGTTTGCAGGGGGTAGGGGCTACACCTTC
>NA|NA|TRBJ1-2|TRBV28
CASRDRGAVYGYTF
TGTGCCAGCCGGGATAGGGGCGCTGTCTATGGCTACACCTTC
>NA|NA|TRBJ2-2|TRBV12-3/TRBV12-4
CASTGLYGELFF
TGTGCCAGCACCGGATTGTACGGGGAGCTGTTTTTT
>NA|NA|TRBJ1-5|TRBV5-5
CASSPDGGRGVYSNQPQHF
TGTGCCAGCAGCCCGGACGGGGGACGGGGGGTATATAGCAATCAGCCCCAGCATTTT
>NA|NA|TRBJ2-7|TRBV6-1
CASSVRQGDDYNEQYF
TGTGCCAGCAGTGTTAGGCAAGGGGACGACTACAATGAGCAGTACTTC
>few|TRBD1|TRBJ2-3|TRBV20-1
CSAGGTGRDTDTQYF
TGCAGTGCTGGAGGGACAGGGCGAGACACAGATACGCAGTATTTT
>NA|TRBD2|TRBJ2-3|TRBV5-1
CASSLRDYPNPDTQYF
TGCGCCAGCAGCCTGAGGGACTACCCGAACCCAGATACGCAGTATTTT
>once|NA|TRBJ2-7|TRBV20-1
CSAADQSLRLGTYEQYF
TGCAGTGCTGCCGATCAAAGCCTACGACTCGGGACCTACGAGCAGTACTTC
>few|NA|TRBJ1-2|TRBV29-1
CSVGQGSDYGYTF
TGCAGCGTTGGTCAGGGGTCCGACTATGGCTACACCTTC
>few|NA|TRBJ2-7|TRBV20-1
CSASRGTTYEQYF
TGCAGTGCGAGTAGGGGGACCACCTACGAGCAGTACTTC
>NA|NA|TRBJ2-3|TRBV6-6
CASREYGLPDTQYF
TGTGCCAGCAGGGAATATGGGCTCCCGGATACGCAGTATTTT
>NA|TRBD2|TRBJ2-1|TRBV3-1
CASSQIEVRGGEQFF
TGTGCCAGCAGCCAAATTGAAGTGCGGGGGGGTGAGCAGTTCTTC
>NA|TRBD1|TRBJ2-1|TRBV14
CASRDRGSSYNEQFF
TGTGCCAGCCGCGACAGGGGGTCCTCCTACAATGAGCAGTTCTTC
>NA|NA|TRBJ2-7|TRBV20-1
CSASPGSVLEQYF
TGCAGTGCTAGCCCAGGGTCGGTGCTCGAGCAGTACTTC
>NA|NA|TRBJ1-5|TRBV12-3/TRBV12-4
CASSFNSNLPQHF
TGTGCCAGCAGTTTTAATAGCAATCTGCCCCAGCATTTT
>few|TRBD2|TRBJ2-1|TRBV27
CASSNVAGARQFF
TGTGCCAGCAGTAACGTAGCGGGTGCGCGGCAGTTCTTC
>NA|TRBD2|TRBJ2-1|TRBV10-3
CATDSGGHDPNEQFF
TGTGCCACCGATAGCGGGGGCCATGACCCCAATGAGCAGTTCTTC
>few|TRBD2|TRBJ2-7|TRBV20-1
CSGGTSGRPAYEQYF
TGCAGTGGTGGGACTAGCGGGAGGCCCGCCTACGAGCAGTACTTC
>NA|NA|TRBJ2-7|TRBV11-3
CASSPVYYEQYF
TGTGCCAGCAGCCCGGTTTACTACGAGCAGTACTTC
>NA|NA|TRBJ2-1|TRBV5-1
CASSLGRGRGLGYSYNEQFF
TGCGCCAGCAGCTTGGGTCGAGGCCGTGGCTTGGGCTACTCCTACAATGAGCAGTTCTTC
>NA|NA|TRBJ2-5|TRBV4-3
CASSQEVFVQETQYF
TGCGCCAGCAGCCAAGAGGTTTTCGTCCAAGAGACCCAGTACTTC
>NA|NA|TRBJ2-5|TRBV7-9
CASSHTDPSGETQYF
TGTGCCAGCAGCCACACGGACCCCTCGGGAGAGACCCAGTACTTC